This T cell receptor (beta chain) was recovered during a study of blood T cell repertoires in COVID-19. Germline V gene data show CDR1 as SNHLY and CDR2 as FYNNEI. The CDR3 is 14 amino acids. Trimming took 5 bases from V and 3 from J, leaving 10 bases between them. Generated by immunoSEQ multiplex PCR, the TCRdb table keeps only in-frame clones and is missing some. The sample comprises roughly 190,000 clones, more than 80% of which are singletons, and 6.5% to 10% rests with the top ten. This receptor was identified in a woman aged 60-70 years with acute or convalescent COVID-19. The V call is TRBV2, the J call TRBJ2-2; D gene unclear. The sequenced sample was peripheral blood. CDR3 loop: CASSRGIHTGELFF. DNA of the CDR3: TGTGCCAGCAGTCGCGGAATCCACACCGGGGAGCTGTTTTTT.